The 20 T cell receptor beta chains listed next were all sequenced from one sample in a study of vaccination effects on CD4 cells after COVID-19. Before sequencing, viral peptide pools were used by the ViraFEST assay to expand antigen-specific CD4+ T cells. A 10-day culture period preceded the isolation of CD4+ T cells. SARS-CoV-2 infected the person between March and December 2020, as confirmed by PCR. No antigen has been assigned to these receptors. Assay used: immunoSEQ multiplex PCR; TCRdb lists only in-frame clones, some missing. The table shows tens of thousands of clones, with 65% to 75% occurring only once. The sample here was CD4+ T cells from PBMCs cultured with HIV peptides, taken before COVID-19 vaccination. Subset reported: HIV-1 Nef peptide pool negative control/reference culture. The source of these receptors is a human donor who had a prior SARS-CoV-2 infection.

The chain joins TRBV5-4 to TRBJ2-5, with a possible D match to TRBD1 (5 bases). V gave up 0 bases and J gave up 1 base, with 10 bases separating them. The germline V gene has CDR1 SGHNT and CDR2 YYREEE (reference sequence). CDR3 length equals 15 residues. The CDR3 coding sequence is TGTGCCAGCAGCTTGGGTCAGGGCCCCCAAGAGACCCAGTACTTC. Its protein is CASSLGQGPQETQYF.

The rearrangement uses TRBV5-1 and TRBJ2-7; unclear D gene. The CDR3 covers 14 residues. With 0 bases removed from V and 1 base from J, the gap between germline ends came to 8 bases. CDR1 is SGHRS, CDR2 YFSETQ, per germline. The CDR3 nucleotides are TGCGCCAGCAGCTTGGCCCCGGAATCCTACGAGCAGTACTTC. This encodes CASSLAPESYEQYF.

The V gene is TRBV7-6, the J gene TRBJ1-1; 8 nucleotides match TRBD1. Germline V gives CDR1 SGHVS, CDR2 FNYEAQ. The CDR3 sequence is 16 residues long. The trim removed 2 bases at V and 3 bases at J, leaving 8 bases unmatched. The CDR3 DNA follows: TGTGCCAGCAGCTTATTGTACAGGGGGAGGCACACTGAAGCTTTCTTT. Encoded protein: CASSLLYRGRHTEAFF.

This clone was observed once. The rearrangement uses TRBV5-4 and TRBJ2-3; D is possibly TRBD1 or TRBD2 (6 bases each). The CDR3 totals 15 residues. In germline, CDR1 is SGHNT, CDR2 YYREEE (reference sequence). The germline V and J ends were trimmed by 5 bases and 1 base, with 14 bases remaining between them. CDR3 nucleotides: TGTGCCAGCAGTTTTTCTGGGGGGCGCACAGATACGCAGTATTTT. Amino acid sequence: CASSFSGGRTDTQYF.

The chain uses TRBV19 and TRBJ2-1; 7 nucleotides align to TRBD2. Trimming removed 1 base from V and 6 bases from J; junction bases left unmatched: 0. In germline, CDR1 is LNHDA, CDR2 SQIVND (reference sequence). The CDR3 is 13 residues long. The CDR3 loop is CASSIGLANEQFF. In DNA form, the CDR3 reads TGTGCCAGTAGTATAGGACTAGCCAATGAGCAGTTCTTC.

V gene TRBV14 combines with J gene TRBJ2-1, with D maybe TRBD2 (7 bases). Germline-derived CDR1 and CDR2 are SGHDN and FVKESK. The CDR3 consists of 19 residues. Trimming stripped 0 bases from V and 9 bases from J, with 27 bases between. CDR3 DNA sequence: TGTGCCAGCAGCCAAGATAGGCAGGGGCTAGCGGTCTGGGGCACTGAGCAGTTCTTC. Translation: CASSQDRQGLAVWGTEQFF.

Within the sample, this clone is large (0.1 to 1%). V usage is TRBV14 and J usage is TRBJ2-1; 9 bases are shared with TRBD1. The CDR3 covers 16 residues. Germline CDR1 reads SGHDN; CDR2 reads FVKESK. The V gene end was trimmed by 3 bases and the J gene end by 10 bases; junction bases not matched to a gene: 13. CDR3 protein: CASSHRYRGPLREQFF. The CDR3 bases are TGTGCCAGCAGCCACAGATACAGGGGGCCTTTAAGGGAGCAGTTCTTC.

This chain connects TRBV19 to TRBJ2-5; tentative D call: TRBD1 (5 bases). There are 14 residues in the CDR3. Per germline, CDR1 LNHDA and CDR2 SQIVND (reference sequence). V shed 3 bases and J shed 5 bases, with 13 bases lying between them. The CDR3 bases are TGTGCCAGTAGTATTAGTGGGGCACCGGAGACCCAGTACTTC. Its protein product is CASSISGAPETQYF. The whole variable domain, remainder taken from reference TRBV19 and TRBJ2-5, is DGGITQSPKYLFRKEGQNVTLSCEQNLNHDAMYWYRQDPGQGLRLIYYSQIVNDFQKGDIAEGYSVSREKKESFPLTVTSAQKNPTAFYLCASSISGAPETQYFGPGTRLLVL.

The V and J genes are TRBV7-3 and TRBJ1-2; D possibly corresponds to TRBD1 (5 bases). V lost 5 bases and J lost 8, with 18 bases in between. The CDR3 spans 14 residues. CDR1 is SGHTA, CDR2 FQGTGA, per germline. CDR3 in amino acids: CASSPAPGRRGYTF. CDR3 coding DNA: TGTGCCAGCAGCCCGGCCCCGGGACGAAGGGGCTACACCTTC.

This clone was counted between two and nine times. The DNA for the CDR3 is TGTGCCATCAGTGTCTCGGGGGGCACAGATACGCAGTATTTT. This gives the protein CAISVSGGTDTQYF. This chain joins TRBV10-3 and TRBJ2-3; maybe TRBD2 (6 bases). Trimming removed 4 bases at V and 1 base at J, with 9 bases between. This CDR3 is 14 amino acids long. CDR1 is ENHRY and CDR2 is SYGVKD in the germline V gene.

CDR3 in amino acids: CASSLWGDYEQYF. For the CDR3, the DNA is TGTGCCAGCAGCTTATGGGGGGACTACGAGCAGTACTTC. The gene calls are TRBV7-6 and TRBJ2-7; tentatively, D is TRBD2 (6 bases). The CDR3 consists of 13 residues. V lost 2 bases and J 3 bases, leaving 8 bases between the germline ends. Germline V CDR1 and CDR2: SGHVS, FNYEAQ.

The V call is TRBV30, the J call TRBJ2-1, with D possibly being TRBD1 (6 bases). In germline, CDR1 is GTSNPN, CDR2 SVGIG (reference sequence). The CDR3 has 14 residues. V was trimmed by 3 bases and J by 3 bases, leaving 12 bases between them. CDR3 DNA sequence: TGTGCCTGGAGCCCCAGGGGTCTCTACAATGAGCAGTTCTTC. This encodes CAWSPRGLYNEQFF.

The chain uses TRBV19 and TRBJ1-2; no clear D. The CDR3 is 13 amino acids. Germline lookup yields CDR1 LNHDA and CDR2 SQIVND (reference sequence). V was pared by 7 bases and J by 8 bases, with 17 bases between. Written as DNA, the CDR3 is TGTGCCAGTAACCGAGGCGGGGATGGAGGCTACACCTTC. Translating it yields CASNRGGDGGYTF.

This chain joins TRBV5-1 and TRBJ1-5; no reliable D call. Germline assignment: CDR1 SGHRS and CDR2 YFSETQ. CDR3 length: 13 amino acids. V dropped 4 bases and J dropped 7 bases, with 12 bases sitting between them. This chain's CDR3 is CASSPQADQPQHF. CDR3 DNA sequence: TGCGCCAGCAGCCCTCAGGCGGACCAGCCCCAGCATTTT.

The chain couples TRBV28 to TRBJ1-2; no clear D gene. V lost 5 bases and J lost 4, with 8 bases in between. Germline loops: CDR1 MDHEN, CDR2 SYDVKM. The CDR3 sequence is 12 residues long. CDR3 sequence (DNA): TGTGCCAGCAGTACGGAACTCTATGGCTACACCTTC. Its protein product is CASSTELYGYTF.

This sequence joins TRBV18 and TRBJ1-1, with D hard to call. V was shortened by 1 base and J by 7 bases, with 13 bases between the two germline ends. Germline CDR1 KGHSH, CDR2 LQKENI. CDR3 length: 14 residues. The CDR3 loop is CASSPRVGSREAFF. CDR3 nucleotides: TGTGCCAGCTCACCACGGGTGGGTTCTCGTGAAGCTTTCTTT.

V is TRBV5-5 and J is TRBJ1-1; tentatively, D is TRBD1 (5 bases). The V gene's germline CDR1 is SGHKS and CDR2 YYEKEE (reference sequence). The CDR3 length is 15 residues. The ends were cut back, 4 bases at V and 7 bases at J, with 20 bases in the middle. CDR3 region: CASSPGRGRSYEAFF. CDR3 sequence (DNA): TGTGCCAGCAGCCCGGGACGTGGGAGGAGTTATGAAGCTTTCTTT.

The V and J genes are TRBV21-1 and TRBJ2-3; the table calls TRBD2, which could not be checked here. TRBV21-1 is an annotated pseudogene. CDR3 length equals 14 residues. The CDR3 DNA follows: TGTGCCAGCAGCAATGGACTGAGCCCAGATACGCAGTATTTT. Amino acid sequence: CASSNGLSPDTQYF.

This clone was counted ten times or more. The chain links TRBV11-3 to TRBJ2-2; 11 positions match TRBD1. The CDR3 is 16 amino acids. CDR1 and CDR2 (germline): SGHNT, YENEEA. The trim removed 5 bases at V and 3 bases at J, leaving 5 bases unmatched. CDR3 nucleotide sequence: TGTGCCAGCAGCCTAAGGACAGGGGGCGACACCGGGGAGCTGTTTTTT. Residues: CASSLRTGGDTGELFF. The entire variable domain, with the rest obtained from reference TRBV11-3 and TRBJ2-2, is as follows: EAGVVQSPRYKIIEKKQPVAFWCNPISGHNTLYWYLQNLGQGPELLIRYENEEAVDDSQLPKDRFSAERLKGVDSTLKIQPAELGDSAVYLCASSLRTGGDTGELFFGEGSRLTVL.

CDR3 loop: CASSRMGEHTEAFF. CDR3 bases: TGTGCCAGCAGCCGAATGGGGGAACACACTGAAGCTTTCTTT. V and J are TRBV3-1 (or the pseudogene TRBV3-2) and TRBJ1-1, with a possible D match to TRBD1 (5 bases). In germline, CDR1 is LGHDT, CDR2 YNNKEL (reference sequence). The CDR3 sequence is 14 residues long. Trimming took off 4 bases at V and 3 bases at J, with 12 bases between the two ends.